This T cell receptor beta chain was identified during a study of blood T cell repertoires in COVID-19. This CDR3 is 17 amino acids long. Germline values: CDR1 SNHLY, CDR2 FYNNEI. Trimming at V came to 1 base and at J to 4 bases, leaving 4 bases not matched to a gene. In the original analysis: Cell counts per sample came from amplifying reference gene primers. Some clones are missing from TCRdb's copy, which holds only in-frame ones; the method was immunoSEQ multiplex PCR. That table furnishes V, J and clone size, whereas the DNA furnished D and trimming. The sample has some 340,000 clones; 70% to 90% are singletons. This study enrolled people aged roughly 18 to 89 from under 25 US geographic areas. In assigning cohorts, the study relied on participant-reported clinical history. Recovery among Cohort 3 donors was established by two negative PCRs, clearance, or symptom resolution.

V and J are TRBV2 and TRBJ2-4; 13 bases match TRBD2. The sequence derives from a woman in her twenties or thirties who had recovered from COVID-19. Sequencing was done on a sample of PBMCs or T cells enriched from blood (not recorded which). CDR3 in DNA: TGTGCCAGCAGTGAAGAAACTAGCGGGGGGGAGAAAAACATTCAGTACTTC. Translation: CASSEETSGGEKNIQYF.